The 7 T cell receptor beta chains given below trace back to one sample, sequenced in a study of shared clonotypes between healthy human individuals. The assay was immunoSEQ multiplex PCR, and TCRdb's table has in-frame clones only and misses some. The sample includes about 1.5 million clones, 95% to 99% of them seen just once. The sequenced sample was naive CD4+ T cells sorted from blood. The subset is: CD45RA+ positively selected. The receptors come from a man aged 25 to 45 in good health.

Turning to this clone: At the DNA level, this CDR3 is encoded by other sequences in the same sample as well. This CDR3 is CASSRAGGSYEQYF. The DNA of the CDR3 is TGTGCCAGCTCCCGGGCGGGAGGATCCTACGAGCAGTACTTC. The gene calls are TRBV6-5 and TRBJ2-7; 8 bases fit TRBD2. The CDR3 is 14 amino acids. Trimming cost V 8 bases and J 1 base; bases outside gene matches: 7. Looked up from germline, CDR1 is MNHEY and CDR2 is SVGAGI.

This chain connects TRBV9 to TRBJ1-1; possibly TRBD1 for D (5 bases). Deletions cut 4 bases from V and 1 base from J, with 8 bases between. Germline V gives CDR1 SGDLS, CDR2 YYNGEE. CDR3 length: 13 amino acids. CDR3 protein: CASSRQSNTEAFF. Written as DNA, the CDR3 is TGTGCCAGCAGCCGACAGTCGAACACTGAAGCTTTCTTT. Together with reference TRBV9 and TRBJ1-1, the CDR3 gives the full variable domain: DSGVTQTPKHLITATGQRVTLRCSPRSGDLSVYWYQQSLDQGLQFLIQYYNGEERAKGNILERFSAQQFPDLHSELNLSSLELGDSALYFCASSRQSNTEAFFGQGTRLTVV.

The chain combines TRBV29-1 with TRBJ1-1, with 8 bases that match TRBD1. The CDR3 extends over 12 amino acids. CDR1 is SQVTM, CDR2 ANQGSEA, per germline. V trimming: 5 bases; J trimming: 7 bases; junction bases outside the gene matches: 6. CDR3 in amino acids: CSVTGGPFEAFF. The CDR3 DNA reads as TGCAGCGTTACAGGGGGGCCTTTTGAAGCTTTCTTT.

The chain carries TRBV7-6 and TRBJ2-3; TRBD2 agrees at 10 bases. Trimming removed 1 base from V and 5 bases from J; junction bases left unmatched: 6. The CDR3 is 16 residues long. Germline V gene data show CDR1 as SGHVS and CDR2 as FNYEAQ. CDR3 DNA sequence: TGTGCCAGCAGCTTAGGAGCGGGAGGGCCACAAGATACGCAGTATTTT. Its translation: CASSLGAGGPQDTQYF.

This clone has a handful of counts. The genes are TRBV7-3 and TRBJ2-2, with D perhaps TRBD1 (6 bases). Looked up from germline, CDR1 is SGHTA and CDR2 is FQGTGA. V lost 5 bases and J lost 1, with 8 bases in between. The CDR3 totals 14 residues. CDR3: CASSVTGNTGELFF. In DNA, the CDR3 is TGTGCCAGCAGCGTGACAGGGAACACCGGGGAGCTGTTTTTT.

The chain couples TRBV7-2 to TRBJ2-7; 11 nucleotides align to TRBD1. This CDR3 has 14 residues. Trimming removed 5 bases from V and 6 bases from J; junction bases left unmatched: 6. CDR1 and CDR2 (germline): SGHTA, FQGNSA. The CDR3 sequence is CASSPRTGGLEQYF. The CDR3 DNA reads TGTGCCAGCAGCCCTCGGACAGGGGGCCTCGAGCAGTACTTC.

This chain links TRBV5-4 with TRBJ2-2; D is uncertain. This CDR3 is built from 13 residues. Trimming shortened V by 2 bases and J by 6 bases, and 8 bases separated the two germline ends. Germline-derived CDR1 and CDR2 are SGHNT and YYREEE (reference sequence). The CDR3 spells CASSFRSPGELFF. The CDR3 nucleotides read TGTGCCAGCAGCTTTAGGTCCCCCGGGGAGCTGTTTTTT.